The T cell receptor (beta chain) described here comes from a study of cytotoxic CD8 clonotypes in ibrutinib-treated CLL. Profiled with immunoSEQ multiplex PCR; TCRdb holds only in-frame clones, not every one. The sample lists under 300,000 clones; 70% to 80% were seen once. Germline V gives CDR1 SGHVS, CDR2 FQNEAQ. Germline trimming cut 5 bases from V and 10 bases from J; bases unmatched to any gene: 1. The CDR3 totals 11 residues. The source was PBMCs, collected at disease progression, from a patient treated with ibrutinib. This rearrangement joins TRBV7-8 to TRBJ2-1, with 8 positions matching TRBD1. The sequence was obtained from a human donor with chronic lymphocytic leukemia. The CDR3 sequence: CASSRDREQFF. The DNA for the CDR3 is TGTGCCAGCAGCCGGGACAGGGAGCAGTTCTTC.